This TCR beta chain originates from a study of T-cell reconstitution after alpha-beta-depleted transplantation in children. Trimming removed 0 bases at V and 1 base at J, with 10 bases between. Per the germline V gene, CDR1 is SGDLS and CDR2 is YYNGEE. This CDR3 is built from 15 residues. As it was prepared, the TCRbeta library received unique molecular identifiers. MiXCR was run by TCRdb on the PCR reads, yielding one entry per CDR3 protein. The sample includes about 540,000 distinct CDR3 sequences, 25% to 30% seen only once; the top ten take 36%. The chain employs TRBV9 and TRBJ1-1, with D tentatively TRBD1 (5 bases). This specimen was PBMCs, taken before TCRalphabeta/CD19-depleted stem cell transplant. The sequence was obtained from a boy younger than two with Wiskott-Aldrich syndrome, due to receive a stem cell transplant. Here the CDR3 DNA reads TGTGCCAGCAGCGTAGCGGGGACTAGGAACACTGAAGCTTTCTTT. The encoded protein is CASSVAGTRNTEAFF.